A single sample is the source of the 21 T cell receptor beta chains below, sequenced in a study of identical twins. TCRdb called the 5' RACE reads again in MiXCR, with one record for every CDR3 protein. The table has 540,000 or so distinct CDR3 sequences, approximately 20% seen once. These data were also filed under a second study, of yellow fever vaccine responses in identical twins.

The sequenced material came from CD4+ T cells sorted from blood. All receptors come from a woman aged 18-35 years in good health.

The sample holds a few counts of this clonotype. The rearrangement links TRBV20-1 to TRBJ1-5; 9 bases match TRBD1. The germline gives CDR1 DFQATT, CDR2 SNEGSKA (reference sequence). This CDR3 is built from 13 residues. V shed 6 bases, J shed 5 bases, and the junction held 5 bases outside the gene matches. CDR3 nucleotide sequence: TGCAGTGCCCAGGGACAGGGAGATCAGCCCCAGCATTTT. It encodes CSAQGQGDQPQHF.

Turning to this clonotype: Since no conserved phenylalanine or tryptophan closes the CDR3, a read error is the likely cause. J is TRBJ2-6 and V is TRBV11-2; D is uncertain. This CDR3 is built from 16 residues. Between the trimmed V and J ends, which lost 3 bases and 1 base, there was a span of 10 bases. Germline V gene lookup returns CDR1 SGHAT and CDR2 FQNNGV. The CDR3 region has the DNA TGTGCCAGCAGCTTGTCGGCTGGGTCTGGGGCCAACGTCCTGACTTCC. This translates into CASSLSAGSGANVLTS.

CDR3 sequence (DNA): TGTGCCAGCAGGACTAGCGGTTACACAGATACGCAGTATTTT. It yields the protein CASRTSGYTDTQYF. The chain employs TRBV14 and TRBJ2-3; 9 nucleotides match TRBD2. Germline trimming cut 6 bases from V and 2 bases from J; bases unmatched to any gene: 3. From germline, CDR1 is SGHDN and CDR2 FVKESK. The CDR3 is 14 residues long. The whole variable domain, filled in from reference TRBV14 and TRBJ2-3, reads EAGVTQFPSHSVIEKGQTVTLRCDPISGHDNLYWYRRVMGKEIKFLLHFVKESKQDESGMPNNRFLAERTGGTYSTLKVQPAELEDSGVYFCASRTSGYTDTQYFGPGTRLTVL.

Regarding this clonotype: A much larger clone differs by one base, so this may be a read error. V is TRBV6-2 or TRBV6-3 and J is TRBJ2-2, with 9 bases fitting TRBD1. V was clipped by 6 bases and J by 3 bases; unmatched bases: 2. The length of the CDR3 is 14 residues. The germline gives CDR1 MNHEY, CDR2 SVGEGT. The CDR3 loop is CASRRTGDTGELFF. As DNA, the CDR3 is TGTGCCAGCAGACGGACAGGGGACACCGGGGAGCTGTTTTTT.

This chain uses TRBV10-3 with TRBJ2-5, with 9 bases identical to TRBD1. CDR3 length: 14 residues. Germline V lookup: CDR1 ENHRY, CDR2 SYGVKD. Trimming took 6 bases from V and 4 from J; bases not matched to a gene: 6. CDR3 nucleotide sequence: TGTGCCATCAGCGGGACAGGGCAGGGAGAGACCCAGTACTTC. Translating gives CAISGTGQGETQYF.

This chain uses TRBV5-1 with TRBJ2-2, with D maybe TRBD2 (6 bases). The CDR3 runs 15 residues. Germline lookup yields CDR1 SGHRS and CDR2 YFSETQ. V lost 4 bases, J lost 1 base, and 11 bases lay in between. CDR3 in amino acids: CASSLGDLNTGELFF. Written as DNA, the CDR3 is TGCGCCAGCAGCCTGGGGGACTTGAACACCGGGGAGCTGTTTTTT.

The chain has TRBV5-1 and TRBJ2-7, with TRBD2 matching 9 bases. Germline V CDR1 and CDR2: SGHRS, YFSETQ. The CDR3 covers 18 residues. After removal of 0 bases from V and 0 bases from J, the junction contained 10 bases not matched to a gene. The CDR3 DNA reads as TGCGCCAGCAGCTTGGCCCCAGCGGGGGGCACGGGCTCCTACGAGCAGTACGTC. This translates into CASSLAPAGGTGSYEQYV.

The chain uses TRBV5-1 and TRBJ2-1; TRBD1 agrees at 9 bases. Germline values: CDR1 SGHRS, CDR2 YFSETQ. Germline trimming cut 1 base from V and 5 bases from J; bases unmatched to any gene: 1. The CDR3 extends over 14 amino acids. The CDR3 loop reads CASSLRTGDNEQFF. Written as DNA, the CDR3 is TGCGCCAGCAGCTTGAGGACAGGGGACAATGAGCAGTTCTTC.

The CDR3, as DNA: TGCGCCAGCAACCTCGGACAGGACTCCTACAATGAGCAGTTCTTC. It codes for CASNLGQDSYNEQFF. V and J are TRBV5-1 and TRBJ2-1; 7 positions agree with TRBD1. Trimming removed 6 bases from V and 0 bases from J; junction bases left unmatched: 6. This CDR3 is 15 amino acids long. Germline V gene data show CDR1 as SGHRS and CDR2 as YFSETQ. The full variable domain, its missing parts supplied by reference TRBV5-1 and TRBJ2-1, is KAGVTQTPRYLIKTRGQQVTLSCSPISGHRSVSWYQQTPGQGLQFLFEYFSETQRNKGNFPGRFSGRQFSNSRSEMNVSTLELGDSALYLCASNLGQDSYNEQFFGPGTRLTVL.

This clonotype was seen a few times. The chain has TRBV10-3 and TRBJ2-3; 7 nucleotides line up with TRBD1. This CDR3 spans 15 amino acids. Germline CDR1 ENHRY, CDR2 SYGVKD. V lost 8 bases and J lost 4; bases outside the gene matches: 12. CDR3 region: CAIQEGAGGPDTQYF. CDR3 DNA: TGTGCCATCCAAGAAGGGGCAGGGGGTCCAGATACGCAGTATTTT.

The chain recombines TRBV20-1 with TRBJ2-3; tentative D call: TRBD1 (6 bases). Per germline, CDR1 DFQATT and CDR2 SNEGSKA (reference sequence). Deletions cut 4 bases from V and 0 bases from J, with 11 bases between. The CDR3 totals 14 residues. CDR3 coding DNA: TGCAGTGCTATGGACAGACCTAGCACAGATACGCAGTATTTT. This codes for CSAMDRPSTDTQYF.

The CDR3 sequence is CASSVASGPFHEQYF. Here the CDR3 DNA reads TGTGCCAGCAGCGTAGCTAGCGGCCCGTTCCACGAGCAGTACTTC. The genes are TRBV9 and TRBJ2-7; TRBD2 matches 7 bases. The J segment lost 5 bases and the V segment lost 0 bases, leaving 8 bases of the junction unmatched. This CDR3 contains 15 residues. Germline V gene sequence: CDR1 SGDLS, CDR2 YYNGEE.

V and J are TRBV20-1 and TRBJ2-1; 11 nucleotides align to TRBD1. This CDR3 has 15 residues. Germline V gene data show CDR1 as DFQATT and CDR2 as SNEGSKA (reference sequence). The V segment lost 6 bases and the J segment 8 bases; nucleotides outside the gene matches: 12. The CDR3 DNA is TGCAGTGCGCCATCGCCGGGACAGGGGGACGATGAGCAGTTCTTC. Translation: CSAPSPGQGDDEQFF.

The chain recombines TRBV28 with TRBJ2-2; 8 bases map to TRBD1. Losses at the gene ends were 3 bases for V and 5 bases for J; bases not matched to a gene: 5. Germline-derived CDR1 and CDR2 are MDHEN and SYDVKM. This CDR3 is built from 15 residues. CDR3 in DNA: TGTGCCAGCAGTTTCGGACAGGGTTGGACCGGGGAGCTGTTTTTT. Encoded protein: CASSFGQGWTGELFF.

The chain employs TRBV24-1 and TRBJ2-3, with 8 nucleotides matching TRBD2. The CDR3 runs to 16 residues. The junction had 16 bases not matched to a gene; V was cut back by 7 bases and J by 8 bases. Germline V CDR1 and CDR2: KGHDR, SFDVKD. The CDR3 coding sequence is TGTGCCACCAGCCGACGCGGGGGGCCCACCGAGTCTACGCAGTATTTT. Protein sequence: CATSRRGGPTESTQYF.

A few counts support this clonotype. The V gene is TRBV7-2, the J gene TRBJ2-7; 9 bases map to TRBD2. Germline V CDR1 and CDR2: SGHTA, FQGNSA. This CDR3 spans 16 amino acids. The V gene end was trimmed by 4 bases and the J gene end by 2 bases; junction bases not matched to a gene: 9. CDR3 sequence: CASSYTGTSKAYEQYF. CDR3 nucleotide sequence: TGTGCCAGCAGCTACACCGGGACTAGCAAGGCCTACGAGCAGTACTTC.

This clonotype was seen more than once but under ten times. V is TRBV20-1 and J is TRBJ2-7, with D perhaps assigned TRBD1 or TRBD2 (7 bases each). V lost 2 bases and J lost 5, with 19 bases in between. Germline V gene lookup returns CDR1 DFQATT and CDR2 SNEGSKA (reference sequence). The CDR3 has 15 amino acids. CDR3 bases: TGCAGTGCTAGACCCGACAGGGAGGGTTCCCACGAGCAGTACGTC. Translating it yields CSARPDREGSHEQYV.

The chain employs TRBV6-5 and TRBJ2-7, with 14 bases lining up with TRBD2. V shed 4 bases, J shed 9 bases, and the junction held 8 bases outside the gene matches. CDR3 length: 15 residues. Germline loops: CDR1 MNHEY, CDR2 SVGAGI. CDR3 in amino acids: CASSSTGTSGGGQYV. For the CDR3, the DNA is TGTGCCAGCAGTTCTACAGGGACTAGCGGGGGAGGGCAGTACGTC.

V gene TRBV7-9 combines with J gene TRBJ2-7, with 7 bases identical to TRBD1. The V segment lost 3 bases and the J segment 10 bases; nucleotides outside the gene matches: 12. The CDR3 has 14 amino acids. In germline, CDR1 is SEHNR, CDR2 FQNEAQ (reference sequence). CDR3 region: CASSFLGGTEPQYF. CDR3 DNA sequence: TGTGCCAGCAGCTTTTTAGGGGGCACGGAACCCCAGTACTTC.

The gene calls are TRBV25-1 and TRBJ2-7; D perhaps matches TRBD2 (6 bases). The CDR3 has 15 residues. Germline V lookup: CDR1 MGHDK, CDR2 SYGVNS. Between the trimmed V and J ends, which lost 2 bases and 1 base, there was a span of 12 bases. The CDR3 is CASSERTSRSYEQYF. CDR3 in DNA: TGTGCCAGCAGTGAAAGAACTAGCAGATCCTACGAGCAGTACTTC.

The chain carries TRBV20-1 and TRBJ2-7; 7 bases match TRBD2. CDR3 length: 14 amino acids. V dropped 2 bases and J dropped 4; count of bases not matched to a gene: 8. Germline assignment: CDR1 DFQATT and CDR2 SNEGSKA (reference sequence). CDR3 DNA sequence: TGCAGTGCTAGAACTAGCGTCCCCCCTTACGAGCAGTACTTC. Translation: CSARTSVPPYEQYF.